A single sample gave rise to the 7 T cell receptor beta chains below, sequenced in a study of T cell repertoires in aging, cancer and after chemotherapy. Multiplex touch-down PCR with TRB-A/B primers amplified rearranged V-D-J TRB sequences. TCRdb re-derived calls from the multiplex PCR reads in MiXCR, one entry per CDR3 protein. The sample consists of thousands of distinct CDR3 sequences, about 29% of them appearing once. TCR beta rearrangements were amplified from peripheral blood genomic DNA. The specimen sequenced was blood. These TCRs come from a human donor with a blood cancer. The donor label of this sample is uncertain.

By sample share, this clonotype is medium-sized. V and J are TRBV27 and TRBJ1-4; D gene ambiguous. Germline CDR1 reads MNHEY; CDR2 reads SMNVEV (reference sequence). Between the trimmed V and J ends, which lost 6 bases and 7 bases, there was a span of 18 bases. The CDR3 is made up of 15 amino acids. The CDR3 nucleotides read TGTGCCAGCAGCCCTGGGGTAGGGATGGGTGAAAAACTGTTTTTT. Protein sequence: CASSPGVGMGEKLFF.

This clonotype was observed a few times. The chain links TRBV6-5 to TRBJ1-5; maybe TRBD1 (6 bases). The CDR3 contains 14 residues. The germline gives CDR1 MNHEY, CDR2 SVGAGI. V was cut by 6 bases and J by 3 bases, with 12 bases left in between. CDR3: CASRQTGNNQPQHF. CDR3 DNA: TGTGCCAGCAGACAAACAGGGAACAATCAGCCCCAGCATTTT.

Worth noting for this clonotype: This may come from a read error, since a much larger clone is one base off. This chain connects TRBV7-6 to TRBJ2-5; 7 positions match TRBD1. V lost 5 bases, J lost 5 bases, and 8 bases stayed unmatched. This CDR3 comprises 14 residues. From germline, CDR1 is SGHVS and CDR2 FNYEAQ. Here the CDR3 reads CASSPGTAHETQYF. CDR3 bases: TGTGCCAGCAGCCCTGGGACAGCCCATGAGACCCAGTACTTC.

Note on this clonotype: This may be a read error, as it is one base from a much larger clone. V gene TRBV15 combines with J gene TRBJ2-1; unclear D gene. The V gene's germline CDR1 is LNHNV and CDR2 YYDKDF (reference sequence). The V and J ends lost 0 bases and 10 bases respectively, with 22 bases between them. This CDR3 spans 17 amino acids. Here the CDR3 reads CATSRDQGSLITYEQFF. The CDR3 DNA reads TGTGCCACCAGCAGAGATCAAGGCAGCCTAATCACCTACGAGCAGTTCTTC.

This clonotype showed up many times. The gene calls are TRBV6-5 and TRBJ1-3, with a tentative D call TRBD1 (5 bases). Germline-derived CDR1 and CDR2 are MNHEY and SVGAGI. This CDR3 has 13 residues. With 6 bases removed from V and 4 bases from J, the gap between germline ends came to 10 bases. CDR3 nucleotides: TGTGCCAGCAGCAGGGAGGCCGGAAACACCATATATTTT. The encoded protein is CASSREAGNTIYF.

This clonotype was counted between two and nine times. The chain carries TRBV7-9 and TRBJ1-3, with D unclear. Germline assignment: CDR1 SEHNR and CDR2 FQNEAQ (reference sequence). This CDR3 has 17 amino acids. Between the trimmed V and J ends, which lost 2 bases and 0 bases, there was a span of 14 bases. The CDR3 here is CASSLWRTSSSGNTIYF. As DNA, the CDR3 is TGTGCCAGCAGCTTATGGCGGACGTCCAGCTCTGGAAACACCATATATTTT.

This clonotype is medium-sized (0.01 to 0.1%). The gene calls are TRBV27 and TRBJ1-2; D ambiguous. Trimming shortened V by 5 bases and J by 4 bases, and 14 bases separated the two germline ends. CDR3 size: 14 residues. Germline-derived CDR1 and CDR2 are MNHEY and SMNVEV (reference sequence). The CDR3 is CASSLSGPTYGYTF. DNA for the CDR3: TGTGCCAGCAGTCTCTCAGGTCCCACCTATGGCTACACCTTC.